The 19 T cell receptor beta chains in this list originate from one sample, sequenced in a study of sequential checkpoint blockade in melanoma. Some clones are missing from TCRdb's copy, which holds only in-frame ones; the method was immunoSEQ multiplex PCR. Of under 20,000 clones in the sample, under 80% were seen once. The treatment here: randomized to nivolumab then ipilimumab (arm A) or the reverse (arm B). Sequencing was performed on CD8+ T cells sorted from blood (inferred from file names), taken from a patient given nivolumab and ipilimumab in sequence. Receptors originate from a human donor with melanoma.

V usage is TRBV25-1 and J usage is TRBJ1-4, with D unclear. Between the trimmed V and J ends, which lost 4 bases and 0 bases, there was a span of 12 bases. CDR1 MGHDK and CDR2 SYGVNS come from the germline V gene. The CDR3 has 16 residues. The chain's CDR3 is CASSGLTLATNEKLFF. The CDR3 region has the DNA TGTGCCAGCAGTGGACTGACCCTCGCAACTAATGAAAAACTGTTTTTT.

This rearrangement joins TRBV19 to TRBJ2-7, with D possibly being TRBD1 (6 bases). Trimming took off 3 bases at V and 3 bases at J, with 12 bases between the two ends. The CDR3 sequence is 14 residues long. Germline V CDR1 and CDR2: LNHDA, SQIVND (reference sequence). The CDR3 nucleotides are TGTGCCAGTAGTATTGGAGGACAGTACTACGAGCAGTACTTC. Translating it yields CASSIGGQYYEQYF.

This clone turned up a few times. The V gene is TRBV4-1, the J gene TRBJ1-6, with no clear D. CDR1 and CDR2 from the germline V gene are MGHRA and YSYEKL. Trimming shortened V by 0 bases and J by 7 bases, and 10 bases separated the two germline ends. This CDR3 region has 15 residues. The CDR3 here is CASSQDWGGNSPLHF. Written as DNA, the CDR3 is TGCGCCAGCAGCCAAGACTGGGGAGGGAATTCACCCCTCCACTTT.

The chain has TRBV9 and TRBJ1-2; 7 bases are a match to TRBD1. Per the germline V gene, CDR1 is SGDLS and CDR2 is YYNGEE. V lost 0 bases, J lost 8 bases, and 7 bases stayed unmatched. The CDR3 covers 14 residues. Here the CDR3 DNA reads TGTGCCAGCAGCGTAGATGAGGGGGCGTGGGGCTACACCTTC. This codes for CASSVDEGAWGYTF.

V and J are TRBV6-5 and TRBJ1-1; no definite D call. With 2 bases removed from V and 10 bases from J, the gap between germline ends came to 8 bases. Germline V lookup: CDR1 MNHEY, CDR2 SVGAGI. The CDR3 is 11 residues long. CDR3 nucleotides: TGTGCCAGCAGTTACGCATTGAGAGCTTTCTTT. Translation: CASSYALRAFF.

The chain's CDR3 is CASSRTRDNEQFF. The CDR3 DNA is TGTGCCAGCAGCAGAACTAGGGACAATGAGCAGTTCTTC. V and J are TRBV5-8 and TRBJ2-1, with D tentatively TRBD2 (5 bases). The CDR3 contains 13 residues. Germline CDR1 is SGHTS and CDR2 is YDEGEE. V was pared by 4 bases and J by 5 bases, with 10 bases between.

Only a few counts were recorded for this clone. This sequence joins TRBV18 and TRBJ2-3, with TRBD1 matching 7 bases. The V gene's germline CDR1 is KGHSH and CDR2 LQKENI. The V and J ends lost 2 bases and 1 base, in that order; junction bases with no gene match: 6. CDR3 length equals 16 residues. In nucleotides, the CDR3 is TGTGCCAGCTCACCAAAGACAGGGTTTGGCACAGATACGCAGTATTTT. Translation gives CASSPKTGFGTDTQYF.

V and J are TRBV27 and TRBJ1-5, with 7 bases aligning to TRBD1. V shed 3 bases and J 5 bases; nucleotides not matched to a gene: 10. CDR1 is MNHEY, CDR2 SMNVEV, per germline (reference sequence). There are 16 residues in the CDR3. The CDR3 DNA sequence: TGTGCCAGCAGTTTCCTAGGTGACAGGGCCGATCAGCCCCAGCATTTT. Its protein product is CASSFLGDRADQPQHF.

The chain is built from TRBV9 and TRBJ1-2; D perhaps matches TRBD1 (6 bases). Germline CDR1 and CDR2: SGDLS and YYNGEE. CDR3 length equals 16 residues. The germline V and J ends were trimmed by 3 bases and 0 bases, with 15 bases remaining between them. This CDR3 reads CASSDNPGTPNYGYTF. The CDR3, as DNA: TGTGCCAGCAGCGACAACCCCGGGACACCTAACTATGGCTACACCTTC.

This chain connects TRBV9 to TRBJ2-7; possibly TRBD2 for D (6 bases). Germline V gene data show CDR1 as SGDLS and CDR2 as YYNGEE. V was cut by 3 bases and J by 4 bases, with 20 bases left in between. CDR3 length: 16 residues. Here the CDR3 DNA reads TGTGCCAGCAGCGGGAGCCGGGACTTCCCCTTTTACGAGCAGTACTTC. Protein: CASSGSRDFPFYEQYF.

The V call is TRBV19, the J call TRBJ1-5, with no clear D. Trimming removed 10 bases at V and 2 bases at J, with 18 bases between. CDR3 length: 15 residues. CDR1 LNHDA and CDR2 SQIVND come from the germline V gene (reference sequence). This CDR3 reads CATSRRALGNQPQHF. DNA for the CDR3: TGTGCCACATCTCGGAGGGCGCTGGGCAATCAGCCCCAGCATTTT.

The chain couples TRBV4-2 to TRBJ2-3; D may be TRBD2 (5 bases). The germline V gene has CDR1 LGHNA and CDR2 YNFKEQ. The CDR3 covers 15 residues. The V and J ends lost 4 bases and 0 bases respectively, with 11 bases between them. The CDR3 nucleotides read TGTGCCAGCAGCCGACGAGAGGGTAGCACAGATACGCAGTATTTT. Translating it yields CASSRREGSTDTQYF.

The chain has TRBV7-6 and TRBJ2-1, with TRBD2 as a possible D gene (5 bases). This CDR3 region has 14 residues. Trimming took off 5 bases at V and 4 bases at J, with 12 bases between the two ends. CDR1 and CDR2 (germline): SGHVS, FNYEAQ. The CDR3 sequence is CASSLPGIYNEQFF. CDR3 DNA sequence: TGTGCCAGCAGCCTCCCGGGGATATACAATGAGCAGTTCTTC.

This chain connects TRBV27 to TRBJ1-1; D possibly corresponds to TRBD1 (5 bases). Trimming left V 6 bases short and J 1 base short, with 9 bases between. Germline CDR1 and CDR2: MNHEY and SMNVEV (reference sequence). The CDR3 has 13 residues. The CDR3 here is CASRVRENTEAFF. CDR3 nucleotides: TGTGCCAGCAGGGTCAGGGAGAACACTGAAGCTTTCTTT.

This chain joins TRBV10-1 and TRBJ2-7; possible D gene TRBD1, 6 bases. The germline gives CDR1 WNHNN, CDR2 SYGVQD (reference sequence). This CDR3 is built from 13 residues. Trimming cost V 4 bases and J 4 bases, with 11 bases left between them. The CDR3 DNA is TGCGCCAGCAGTGCCGACAGGTCTTACGAGCAGTACTTC. Translating gives CASSADRSYEQYF.

The chain links TRBV2 to TRBJ2-7; TRBD2 agrees at 7 bases. The V segment lost 7 bases and the J segment 6 bases; nucleotides outside the gene matches: 6. Germline-derived CDR1 and CDR2 are SNHLY and FYNNEI. This CDR3 is built from 12 residues. This CDR3 reads CASMGEGGEQYF. For the CDR3, the DNA is TGTGCCAGCATGGGGGAGGGAGGCGAGCAGTACTTC.

V usage is TRBV7-9 and J usage is TRBJ1-6; D gene unclear. The CDR3 is 14 amino acids. Per germline, CDR1 SEHNR and CDR2 FQNEAQ (reference sequence). Trimming shortened V by 1 base and J by 11 bases, and 12 bases separated the two germline ends. DNA of the CDR3: TGTGCCAGCAGCTTAGTTAGGATAAGCGCACCCCTCCACTTT. Its protein is CASSLVRISAPLHF.

This sequence joins TRBV2 and TRBJ2-7, with TRBD2 identical over 9 bases. The CDR3 spans 16 residues. Germline lookup yields CDR1 SNHLY and CDR2 FYNNEI. The junction had 7 bases not matched to a gene; V was cut back by 4 bases and J by 0 bases. DNA of the CDR3: TGTGCCAGCAGTGTTACTGGCGGGAGGGTCTCCTACGAGCAGTACTTC. It specifies CASSVTGGRVSYEQYF.

V usage is TRBV2 and J usage is TRBJ2-4; D possibly corresponds to TRBD2 (5 bases). Trimming stripped 8 bases from V and 9 bases from J, with 20 bases between. Germline-derived CDR1 and CDR2 are SNHLY and FYNNEI. The CDR3 runs 14 residues. Written as DNA, the CDR3 is TGTGCCAGCGCGGCCACTAGTTCCGGAAGCATTCAGTACTTC. Translation: CASAATSSGSIQYF.